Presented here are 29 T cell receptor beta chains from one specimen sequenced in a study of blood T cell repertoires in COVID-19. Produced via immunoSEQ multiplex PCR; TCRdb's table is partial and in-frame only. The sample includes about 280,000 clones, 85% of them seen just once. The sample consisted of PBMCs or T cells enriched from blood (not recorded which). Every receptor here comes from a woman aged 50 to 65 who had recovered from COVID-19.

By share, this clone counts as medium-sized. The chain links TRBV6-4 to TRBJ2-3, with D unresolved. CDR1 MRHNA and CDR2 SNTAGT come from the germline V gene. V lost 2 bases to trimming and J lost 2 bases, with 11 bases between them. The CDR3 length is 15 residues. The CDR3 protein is CASSDGMASTDTQYF. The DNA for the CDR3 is TGTGCCAGCAGTGACGGTATGGCTTCCACAGATACGCAGTATTTT.

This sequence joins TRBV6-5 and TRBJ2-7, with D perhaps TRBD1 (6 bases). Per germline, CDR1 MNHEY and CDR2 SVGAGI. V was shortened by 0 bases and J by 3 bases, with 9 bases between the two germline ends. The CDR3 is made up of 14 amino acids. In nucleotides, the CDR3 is TGTGCCAGCAGTTACTCGAACAGGGACTACGAGCAGTACTTC. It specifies CASSYSNRDYEQYF.

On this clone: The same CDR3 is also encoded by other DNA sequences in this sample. CDR3: CASSWTGSNQPQHF. CDR3 bases: TGTGCCAGCAGTTGGACTGGGAGCAATCAGCCCCAGCATTTT. The J gene is TRBJ1-5, the V gene TRBV2; no reliable D call. Trimming pared 5 bases from V and 1 base from J, leaving 9 bases between. CDR1 is SNHLY, CDR2 FYNNEI, per germline. The CDR3 is 14 amino acids.

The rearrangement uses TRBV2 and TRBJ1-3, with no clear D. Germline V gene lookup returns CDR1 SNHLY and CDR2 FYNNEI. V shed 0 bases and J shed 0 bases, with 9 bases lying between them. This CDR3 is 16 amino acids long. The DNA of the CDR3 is TGTGCCAGCAGTGAAGCGCGCGGGAGCTCTGGAAACACCATATATTTT. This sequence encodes CASSEARGSSGNTIYF.

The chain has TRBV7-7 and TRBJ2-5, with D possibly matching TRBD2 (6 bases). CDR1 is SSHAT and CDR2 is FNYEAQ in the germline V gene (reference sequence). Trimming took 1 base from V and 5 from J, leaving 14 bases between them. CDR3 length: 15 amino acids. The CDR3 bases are TGTGCCAGCAGCTTAGTGGAGGGGCCGGAGGAGACCCAGTACTTC. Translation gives CASSLVEGPEETQYF.

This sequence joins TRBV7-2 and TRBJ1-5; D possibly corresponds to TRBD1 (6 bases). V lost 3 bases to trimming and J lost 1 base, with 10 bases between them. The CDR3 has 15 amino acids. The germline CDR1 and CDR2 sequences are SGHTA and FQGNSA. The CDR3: CASSLQGQSNQPQHF. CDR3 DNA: TGTGCCAGCAGCTTGCAGGGGCAGAGCAATCAGCCCCAGCATTTT.

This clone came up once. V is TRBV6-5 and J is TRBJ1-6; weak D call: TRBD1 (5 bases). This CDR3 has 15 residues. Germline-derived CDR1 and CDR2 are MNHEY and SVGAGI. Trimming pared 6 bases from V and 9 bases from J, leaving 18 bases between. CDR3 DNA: TGTGCCAGCAGCCTCCGGGACTTCTCAGGTTCACCCCTCCACTTT. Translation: CASSLRDFSGSPLHF.

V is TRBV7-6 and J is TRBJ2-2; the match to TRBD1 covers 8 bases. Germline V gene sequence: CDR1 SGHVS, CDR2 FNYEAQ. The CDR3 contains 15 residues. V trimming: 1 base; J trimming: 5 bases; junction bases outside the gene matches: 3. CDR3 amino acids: CASSLGQGRTGELFF. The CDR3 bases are TGTGCCAGCAGCTTAGGACAGGGGAGGACCGGGGAGCTGTTTTTT.

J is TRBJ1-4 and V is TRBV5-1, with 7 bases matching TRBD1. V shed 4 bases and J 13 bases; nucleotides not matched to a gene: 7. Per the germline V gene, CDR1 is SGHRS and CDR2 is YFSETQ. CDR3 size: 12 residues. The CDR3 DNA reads TGCGCCAGCAGCCCGGCTTCAGGGGGACTGTTTTTT. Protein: CASSPASGGLFF. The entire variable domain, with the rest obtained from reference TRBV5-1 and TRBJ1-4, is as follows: KAGVTQTPRYLIKTRGQQVTLSCSPISGHRSVSWYQQTPGQGLQFLFEYFSETQRNKGNFPGRFSGRQFSNSRSEMNVSTLELGDSALYLCASSPASGGLFFGSGTQLSVL.

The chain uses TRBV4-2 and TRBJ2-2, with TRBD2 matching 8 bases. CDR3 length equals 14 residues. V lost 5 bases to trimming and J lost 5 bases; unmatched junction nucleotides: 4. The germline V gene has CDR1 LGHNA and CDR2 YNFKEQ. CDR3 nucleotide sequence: TGTGCCAGCAGCTTAGCGGGATCGACCGGGGAGCTGTTTTTT. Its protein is CASSLAGSTGELFF.

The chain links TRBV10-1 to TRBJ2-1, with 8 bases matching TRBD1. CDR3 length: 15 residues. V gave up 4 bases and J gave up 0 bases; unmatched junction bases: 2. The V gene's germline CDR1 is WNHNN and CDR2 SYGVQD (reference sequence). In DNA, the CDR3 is TGCGCCAGCAGTGCACAGGGGGGCTCCTACAATGAGCAGTTCTTC. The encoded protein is CASSAQGGSYNEQFF.

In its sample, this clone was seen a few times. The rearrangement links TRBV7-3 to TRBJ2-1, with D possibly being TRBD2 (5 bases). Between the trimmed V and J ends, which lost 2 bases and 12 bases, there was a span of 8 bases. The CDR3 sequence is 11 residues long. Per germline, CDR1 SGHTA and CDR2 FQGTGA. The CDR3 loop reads CASSLEGRQFF. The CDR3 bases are TGTGCCAGCAGCTTAGAGGGAAGGCAGTTCTTC.

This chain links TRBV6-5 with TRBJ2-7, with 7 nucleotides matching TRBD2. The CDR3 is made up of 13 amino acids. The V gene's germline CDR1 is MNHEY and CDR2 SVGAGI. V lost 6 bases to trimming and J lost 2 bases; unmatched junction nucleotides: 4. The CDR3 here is CASRRSGTYEQYF. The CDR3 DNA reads TGTGCCAGCAGGCGGAGCGGGACCTACGAGCAGTACTTC.

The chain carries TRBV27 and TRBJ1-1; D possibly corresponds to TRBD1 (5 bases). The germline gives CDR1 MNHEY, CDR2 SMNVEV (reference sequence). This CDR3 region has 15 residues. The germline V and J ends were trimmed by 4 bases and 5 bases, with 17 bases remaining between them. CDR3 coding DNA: TGTGCCAGCAGTTCATCCCCAGGGTTGGGAACTGAAGCTTTCTTT. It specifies CASSSSPGLGTEAFF.

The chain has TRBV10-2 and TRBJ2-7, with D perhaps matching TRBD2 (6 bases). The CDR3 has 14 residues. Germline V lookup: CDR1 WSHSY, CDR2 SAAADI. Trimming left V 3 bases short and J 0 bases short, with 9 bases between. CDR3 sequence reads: CASSEAGHSYEQYF. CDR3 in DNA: TGCGCCAGCAGTGAAGCGGGTCACTCCTACGAGCAGTACTTC.

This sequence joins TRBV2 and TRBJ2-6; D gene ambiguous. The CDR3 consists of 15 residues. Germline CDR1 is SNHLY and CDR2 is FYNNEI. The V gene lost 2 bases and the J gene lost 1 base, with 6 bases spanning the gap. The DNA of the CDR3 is TGTGCCAGCAGTGAATTCGGGTCTGGGGCCAACGTCCTGACTTTC. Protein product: CASSEFGSGANVLTF.

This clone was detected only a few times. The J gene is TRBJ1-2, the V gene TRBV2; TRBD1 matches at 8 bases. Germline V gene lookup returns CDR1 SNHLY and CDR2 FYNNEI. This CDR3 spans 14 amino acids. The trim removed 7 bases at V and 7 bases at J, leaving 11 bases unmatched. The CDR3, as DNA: TGTGCCAGCAAATTCCAAACAGGGGGTGCTGGCTACACCTTC. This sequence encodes CASKFQTGGAGYTF. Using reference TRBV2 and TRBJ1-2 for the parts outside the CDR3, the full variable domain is EPEVTQTPSHQVTQMGQEVILRCVPISNHLYFYWYRQILGQKVEFLVSFYNNEISEKSEIFDDQFSVERPDGSNFTLKIRSTKLEDSAMYFCASKFQTGGAGYTFGSGTRLTVV.

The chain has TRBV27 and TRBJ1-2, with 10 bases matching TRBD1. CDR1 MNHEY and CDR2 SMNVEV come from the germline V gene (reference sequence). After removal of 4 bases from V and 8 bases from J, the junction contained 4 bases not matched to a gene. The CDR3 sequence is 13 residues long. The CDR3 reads CASSSLTGGGYTF. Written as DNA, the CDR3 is TGTGCCAGCAGTTCCCTGACAGGGGGCGGCTACACCTTC.

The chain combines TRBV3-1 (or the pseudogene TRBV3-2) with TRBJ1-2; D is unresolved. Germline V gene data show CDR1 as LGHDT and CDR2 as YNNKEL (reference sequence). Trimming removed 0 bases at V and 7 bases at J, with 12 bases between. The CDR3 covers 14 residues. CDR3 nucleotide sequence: TGTGCCAGCAGCCAAGATTTCTCCACGGGTGGCTACACCTTC. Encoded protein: CASSQDFSTGGYTF.

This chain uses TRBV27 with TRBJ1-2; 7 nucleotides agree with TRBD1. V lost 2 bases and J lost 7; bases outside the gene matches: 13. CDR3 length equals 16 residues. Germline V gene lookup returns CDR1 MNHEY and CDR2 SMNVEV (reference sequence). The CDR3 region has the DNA TGTGCCAGCAGTTTAGCCGGACAGGCCCCAGCCTCTGGCTACACCTTC. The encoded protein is CASSLAGQAPASGYTF.

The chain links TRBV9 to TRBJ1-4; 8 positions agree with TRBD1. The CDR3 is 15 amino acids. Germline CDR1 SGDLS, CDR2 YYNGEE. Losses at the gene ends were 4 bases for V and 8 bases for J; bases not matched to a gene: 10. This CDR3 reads CASSPHGTGAEKLFF. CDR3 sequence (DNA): TGTGCCAGCAGCCCCCACGGGACAGGAGCCGAAAAACTGTTTTTT.

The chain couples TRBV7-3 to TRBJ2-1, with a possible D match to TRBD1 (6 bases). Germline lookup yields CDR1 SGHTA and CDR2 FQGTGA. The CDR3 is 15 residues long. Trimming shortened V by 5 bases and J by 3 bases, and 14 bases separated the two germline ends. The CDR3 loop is CASSPKTGRYNEQFF. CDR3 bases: TGTGCCAGCAGCCCCAAGACAGGACGCTACAATGAGCAGTTCTTC.

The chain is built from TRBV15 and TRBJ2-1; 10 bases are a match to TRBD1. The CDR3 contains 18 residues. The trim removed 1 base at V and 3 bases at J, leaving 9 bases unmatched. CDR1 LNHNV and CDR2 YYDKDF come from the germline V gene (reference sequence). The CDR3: CATSRGPGTGVSYNEQFF. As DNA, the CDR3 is TGTGCCACCAGCAGAGGCCCCGGGACAGGGGTCAGCTACAATGAGCAGTTCTTC.

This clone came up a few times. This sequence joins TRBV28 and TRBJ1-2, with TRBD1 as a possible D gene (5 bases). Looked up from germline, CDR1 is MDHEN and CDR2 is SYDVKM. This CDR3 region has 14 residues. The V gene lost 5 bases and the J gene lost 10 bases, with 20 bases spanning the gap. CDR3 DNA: TGTGCCAGCAGTGACCTGGGGCAGGCTCGTCTCTACACCTTC. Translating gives CASSDLGQARLYTF.

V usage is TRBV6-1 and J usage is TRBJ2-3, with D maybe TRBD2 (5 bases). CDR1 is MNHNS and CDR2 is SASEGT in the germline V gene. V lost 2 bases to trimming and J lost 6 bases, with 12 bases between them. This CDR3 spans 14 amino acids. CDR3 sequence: CASSESSGVDTQYF. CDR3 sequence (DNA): TGTGCCAGCAGTGAAAGCAGCGGAGTCGATACGCAGTATTTT.

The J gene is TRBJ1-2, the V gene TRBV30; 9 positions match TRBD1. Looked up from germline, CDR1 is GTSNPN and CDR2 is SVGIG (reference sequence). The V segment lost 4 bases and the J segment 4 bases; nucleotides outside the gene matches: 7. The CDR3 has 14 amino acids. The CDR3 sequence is CAWIKGTGTYGYTF. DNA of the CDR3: TGTGCCTGGATTAAGGGGACAGGGACCTATGGCTACACCTTC.

The CDR3 region is CAWSGTSGGPGELFF. The CDR3 DNA reads TGTGCCTGGAGTGGGACTAGCGGGGGGCCCGGGGAGCTGTTTTTT. The rearrangement links TRBV30 to TRBJ2-2, with 14 bases aligning to TRBD2. The CDR3 extends over 15 amino acids. In germline, CDR1 is GTSNPN, CDR2 SVGIG (reference sequence). V was pared by 1 base and J by 6 bases, with 1 base of the junction left unmatched.

In DNA, the CDR3 is TGTGCCAGCAGTTTAGACAATTACGAGCAGTACTTC. Encoded protein: CASSLDNYEQYF. This chain connects TRBV12-3 or TRBV12-4 to TRBJ2-7; D call uncertain. The CDR3 extends over 12 amino acids. V lost 1 base to trimming and J lost 4 bases, with 5 bases between them.

Written as DNA, the CDR3 is TGTGCCAGCTCACCCAATGGTAAGAGCTACGAGCAGTACTTC. Translation gives CASSPNGKSYEQYF. The chain recombines TRBV18 with TRBJ2-7; no clear D. The CDR3 contains 14 residues. V was trimmed by 3 bases and J by 3 bases, leaving 12 bases between them. Per the germline V gene, CDR1 is KGHSH and CDR2 is LQKENI.